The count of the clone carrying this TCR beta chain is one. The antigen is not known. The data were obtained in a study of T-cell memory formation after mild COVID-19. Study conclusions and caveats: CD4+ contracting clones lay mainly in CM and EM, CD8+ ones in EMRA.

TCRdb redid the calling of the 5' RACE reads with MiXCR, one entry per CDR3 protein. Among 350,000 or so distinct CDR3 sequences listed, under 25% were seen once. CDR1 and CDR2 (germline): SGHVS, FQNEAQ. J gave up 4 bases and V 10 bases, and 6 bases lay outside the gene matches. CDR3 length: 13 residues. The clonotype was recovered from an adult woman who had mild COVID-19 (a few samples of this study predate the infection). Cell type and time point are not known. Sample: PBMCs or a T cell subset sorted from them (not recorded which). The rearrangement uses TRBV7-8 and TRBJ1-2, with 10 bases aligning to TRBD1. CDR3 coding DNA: TGTGCCACCGGACAGGGGGTCTTCTATGGCTACACCTTC. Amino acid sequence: CATGQGVFYGYTF. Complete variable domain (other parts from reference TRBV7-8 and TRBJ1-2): GAGVSQSPRYKVAKRGQDVALRCDPISGHVSLFWYQQALGQGPEFLTYFQNEAQLDKSGLPSDRFFAERPEGSVSTLKIQRTQQEDSAVYLCATGQGVFYGYTFGSGTRLTVV.